This record covers a single TCR beta chain. This entry comes from a study of blood T cell repertoires in COVID-19. On the study more broadly: Donors in the United States, Italy and Spain gave samples during acute or convalescent COVID-19. Sources were T cells, B-cell-depleted T cells, or PBMCs; the material itself was cDNA or gDNA.

Authors' processing steps: For nucleated cells, counts were estimated from reference gene primer amplification. Sequencing used immunoSEQ multiplex PCR; TCRdb keeps in-frame clones, though not all of them. The D gene and trimming were derived from the DNA, and the V and J assignments and clone size from that table. Among tens of thousands of clones listed, around 83% were seen once. The origin of this receptor is a human donor in a cohort sampled during active or convalescent COVID-19. Sequencing was performed on peripheral blood.

The CDR3 nucleotides are TGTGCCAGCAGCGTCGGACGAATAAGCGGCGAGCAGTACTTC. Translating gives CASSVGRISGEQYF. The gene calls are TRBV9 and TRBJ2-7; TRBD2 might be the D (5 bases). Trimming shortened V by 2 bases and J by 6 bases, and 15 bases separated the two germline ends. CDR3 length: 14 amino acids. Germline CDR1 reads SGDLS; CDR2 reads YYNGEE.